What follows are 19 T cell receptor beta chains derived from one specimen sequenced in a study of follicular helper T cells after annual influenza vaccination (dated by TCRdb to about 2017). The library was built by means of the immunoSEQ multiplex PCR assay. In TCRdb, the immuneACCESS table is reduced to in-frame sequences with V and J assigned. These tables do not hold every clone; where another copy was compared, an unresolved V gene accounts for under half, and the others remain unexplained. Counted in this sample were thousands of clones; about 80% of them appeared once. The ten largest make up more than 3% of the sample. What this sample's time point label stands for: 2014-2015 season, pre-vaccination. The sequencing used CXCR5+ CD38- circulating T follicular helper cells from blood, collected on the day of influenza vaccination. What the cell subset or site label conveys for this sample: circulating Tfh, non-naive CD4+CXCR5+PD-1+ (ICOS+CD38+ or ICOS-CD38-). The source of these receptors is an adult who received the influenza vaccine.

The V and J genes are TRBV14 and TRBJ2-5, with 9 nucleotides matching TRBD1. With V trimmed by 4 bases and J by 1 base, 4 bases remained unmatched. The CDR3 has 15 residues. The germline V gene has CDR1 SGHDN and CDR2 FVKESK. DNA for the CDR3: TGTGCCAGCAGCCGGCAGACAGGGGGCCAAGAGACCCAGTACTTC. Amino acids: CASSRQTGGQETQYF.

The rearrangement links TRBV6-1 to TRBJ2-1, with a weak D call TRBD1 (5 bases). The V gene's germline CDR1 is MNHNS and CDR2 SASEGT. CDR3 length: 12 residues. The ends were cut back, 7 bases at V and 8 bases at J, with 12 bases in the middle. The DNA for the CDR3 is TGTGCCAGCACCCCGCAGGGCCATGAGCAGTTCTTC. Protein product: CASTPQGHEQFF.

This clone was seen a few times. The J gene is TRBJ2-4, the V gene TRBV7-2; TRBD1 matches at 7 bases. Germline V gives CDR1 SGHTA, CDR2 FQGNSA. Trimming cost V 5 bases and J 7 bases; bases outside gene matches: 8. The length of the CDR3 is 14 residues. The CDR3 nucleotides are TGTGCCAGCAGCGACCCAACAGGGGTGAACATTCAGTACTTC. It codes for CASSDPTGVNIQYF.

The chain couples TRBV10-3 to TRBJ2-5, with 9 bases identical to TRBD2. The CDR3 spans 13 residues. Trimming at V came to 8 bases and at J to 7 bases, leaving 8 bases not matched to a gene. The V gene's germline CDR1 is ENHRY and CDR2 SYGVKD. CDR3 region: CAIRAGGDVTQYF. DNA of the CDR3: TGTGCCATCCGTGCGGGGGGGGATGTGACCCAGTACTTC.

This clone was recorded only once. The chain carries TRBV27 and TRBJ2-1, with 11 bases identical to TRBD2. V shed 6 bases, J shed 7 bases, and the junction held 8 bases outside the gene matches. This CDR3 has 15 residues. The germline gives CDR1 MNHEY, CDR2 SMNVEV (reference sequence). CDR3 DNA: TGTGCCAGCAGCCTACTAGCGGGAGTCTTTAATGAGCAGTTCTTC. Protein: CASSLLAGVFNEQFF.

The V gene is TRBV29-1, the J gene TRBJ2-1; D uncertain. This CDR3 is 11 amino acids long. V lost 5 bases to trimming and J lost 8 bases, with 10 bases between them. Per germline, CDR1 SQVTM and CDR2 ANQGSEA. This chain's CDR3 is CSVMSSDEQFF. The CDR3 DNA reads TGCAGCGTTATGAGTTCGGATGAGCAGTTCTTC.

V is TRBV4-3 and J is TRBJ2-2; D is possibly TRBD1 (6 bases). V shed 1 base and J shed 4 bases, with 10 bases lying between them. The V gene's germline CDR1 is LGHNA and CDR2 YSLEER. This CDR3 has 15 amino acids. CDR3 coding DNA: TGCGCCAGCAGCCAAGTTGCAGGGGTCACCGGGGAGCTGTTTTTT. This sequence encodes CASSQVAGVTGELFF.

The CDR3 here is CASSDWTGGLSPLHF. In nucleotides, the CDR3 is TGTGCCAGCAGTGATTGGACAGGGGGCCTTTCACCCCTCCACTTT. The chain recombines TRBV28 with TRBJ1-6; 11 nucleotides match TRBD1. Germline CDR1 and CDR2: MDHEN and SYDVKM. V trimming: 5 bases; J trimming: 9 bases; junction bases outside the gene matches: 6. The CDR3 contains 15 residues.

V usage is TRBV5-8 and J usage is TRBJ1-5; D possibly corresponds to TRBD1 (6 bases). Germline-derived CDR1 and CDR2 are SGHTS and YDEGEE. The CDR3 sequence is 16 residues long. V was shortened by 1 base and J by 9 bases, with 20 bases between the two germline ends. CDR3 sequence (DNA): TGTGCCAGCAGCTTGACTCCGGGACCTCAAGGGGGGCCCCAGCATTTT. Its protein is CASSLTPGPQGGPQHF. The variable domain in full, with the rest retrieved from reference TRBV5-8 and TRBJ1-5, is EAGVTQSPTHLIKTRGQQATLRCSPISGHTSVYWYQQALGLGLQFLLWYDEGEERNRGNFPPRFSGRQFPNYSSELNVNALELEDSALYLCASSLTPGPQGGPQHFGDGTRLSIL.

The rearrangement uses TRBV11-1 and TRBJ2-3; no firm D call. Germline V lookup: CDR1 SGHAT, CDR2 FQDESV (reference sequence). The CDR3 is made up of 11 amino acids. With 8 bases removed from V and 3 bases from J, the gap between germline ends came to 6 bases. CDR3 sequence reads: CASGLTDTQYF. The CDR3, as DNA: TGTGCCAGCGGCCTTACAGATACGCAGTATTTT.

The V gene is TRBV13, the J gene TRBJ1-1, with D perhaps TRBD1 (5 bases). The V end was cut by 5 bases, the J end by 6 bases, with 16 bases between. Germline V CDR1 and CDR2: PRHDT, FYEKMQ (reference sequence). CDR3 length: 14 amino acids. CDR3 in DNA: TGTGCCAGCAGCCGAGGGGAGATTAGGGCTGAAGCTTTCTTT. Translating gives CASSRGEIRAEAFF.

This clone turned up a few times. This rearrangement joins TRBV6-5 to TRBJ1-2, with a weak D call TRBD1 (6 bases). The V gene's germline CDR1 is MNHEY and CDR2 SVGAGI. The length of the CDR3 is 15 residues. Trimming removed 5 bases from V and 0 bases from J, with 13 bases in between. DNA for the CDR3: TGTGCCAGCAGTCACAGGGCGAGAGCTAACTATGGCTACACCTTC. Translated, it gives CASSHRARANYGYTF.

This chain uses TRBV19 with TRBJ1-1; maybe TRBD1 (6 bases). The CDR3 is made up of 14 amino acids. The germline CDR1 and CDR2 sequences are LNHDA and SQIVND (reference sequence). Deletions cut 6 bases from V and 0 bases from J, with 11 bases between. The CDR3 nucleotides are TGTGCCAGTAGCCTACAGGGATTGAACACTGAAGCTTTCTTT. Its translation: CASSLQGLNTEAFF.

The genes are TRBV5-1 and TRBJ1-5; 7 bases map to TRBD1. The trim removed 2 bases at V and 1 base at J, leaving 15 bases unmatched. CDR3 length equals 19 residues. Germline CDR1 SGHRS, CDR2 YFSETQ. The CDR3: CASSFLRRGRGESNQPQHF. CDR3 DNA sequence: TGCGCCAGCAGCTTCCTGAGGAGGGGGCGAGGGGAGAGCAATCAGCCCCAGCATTTT.

The rearrangement links TRBV13 to TRBJ1-4; 8 bases fit TRBD1. The CDR3 runs to 20 residues. The V gene end was trimmed by 5 bases and the J gene end by 0 bases; junction bases not matched to a gene: 17. The germline gives CDR1 PRHDT, CDR2 FYEKMQ (reference sequence). The CDR3 spells CASSMRGTGPNLATNEKLFF. The CDR3 bases are TGTGCCAGCAGCATGCGGGGGACAGGACCGAACCTGGCAACTAATGAAAAACTGTTTTTT.

The rearrangement joins TRBV30 to TRBJ2-5, with 13 positions matching TRBD2. The germline V gene has CDR1 GTSNPN and CDR2 SVGIG (reference sequence). J gave up 5 bases and V 2 bases, and 5 bases lay outside the gene matches. The CDR3 is 15 amino acids. As DNA, the CDR3 is TGTGCCTGGAGTAGGGGACTAGCGGGACTCGAGACCCAGTACTTC. The encoded protein is CAWSRGLAGLETQYF. Using reference TRBV30 and TRBJ2-5 for the parts outside the CDR3, the full variable domain is SQTIHQWPATLVQPVGSPLSLECTVEGTSNPNLYWYRQAAGRGLQLLFYSVGIGQISSEVPQNLSASRPQDRQFILSSKKLLLSDSGFYLCAWSRGLAGLETQYFGPGTRLLVL.

CDR3 sequence reads: CASSPSSGRALTDTQYF. For the CDR3, the DNA is TGTGCCAGCAGTCCTTCTAGCGGGAGGGCCCTAACAGATACGCAGTATTTT. The rearrangement uses TRBV27 and TRBJ2-3; 12 bases map to TRBD2. The CDR3 sequence is 17 residues long. Germline V gene lookup returns CDR1 MNHEY and CDR2 SMNVEV (reference sequence). Trimming removed 5 bases from V and 3 bases from J; junction bases left unmatched: 9.

CDR3 amino acids: CASSWTGGSSYNEQFF. The CDR3 nucleotides are TGCGCCAGCAGTTGGACAGGGGGAAGCTCCTACAATGAGCAGTTCTTC. This rearrangement joins TRBV5-1 to TRBJ2-1; the match to TRBD1 covers 10 bases. CDR3 length: 16 residues. Germline values: CDR1 SGHRS, CDR2 YFSETQ. After removal of 5 bases from V and 0 bases from J, the junction contained 5 bases not matched to a gene. The complete variable domain, with remaining parts taken from reference TRBV5-1 and TRBJ2-1, reads KAGVTQTPRYLIKTRGQQVTLSCSPISGHRSVSWYQQTPGQGLQFLFEYFSETQRNKGNFPGRFSGRQFSNSRSEMNVSTLELGDSALYLCASSWTGGSSYNEQFFGPGTRLTVL.

The chain combines TRBV7-3 with TRBJ1-6; D is ambiguous. The CDR3 has 14 amino acids. V lost 1 base to trimming and J lost 14 bases, with 15 bases between them. Per the germline V gene, CDR1 is SGHTA and CDR2 is FQGTGA. CDR3 in DNA: TGTGCCAGCAGCTTAAAGGCCGGATATTCGGCCCTCCACTTT. It is translated as CASSLKAGYSALHF.